One sample yielded the 32 T cell receptor beta chains listed below, sequenced in a study of shared clonotypes between healthy human individuals (dated by TCRdb to about 2020). The method behind the library was the immunoSEQ multiplex PCR assay. The table comes from immuneACCESS by way of TCRdb, which keeps in-frame sequences with V and J called. Part of the clones is missing from these tables; in studies checked, under half for an unresolved V gene and the rest for unknown reasons. The sample data list 1,500,000 or so clones, and around 97% of these were observed just once. The ten largest clones capture about 1% of the sample. The source material was naive CD4+ T cells sorted from blood. Sample cell subset or site, as interpreted from the label and publication: CD45RA+ positively selected. The origin of the receptors is a man younger than 45 in good health.

The V and J genes are TRBV12-5 and TRBJ1-2; the D is unclear. From germline, CDR1 is LGHNT and CDR2 FRNRAP. The V gene lost 0 bases and the J gene lost 6 bases, with 11 bases spanning the gap. This CDR3 comprises 14 residues. In DNA form, the CDR3 reads TGTGCTAGTGGTTTGGTACCCGGAGGGAATGGCTACACCTTC. This translates into CASGLVPGGNGYTF.

The chain couples TRBV7-2 to TRBJ2-1; no definite D call. V lost 5 bases to trimming and J lost 4 bases, with 9 bases between them. The CDR3 has 13 residues. CDR1 is SGHTA, CDR2 FQGNSA, per germline. In nucleotides, the CDR3 is TGTGCCAGCAGCCCGCCCAATTACAATGAGCAGTTCTTC. Encoded protein: CASSPPNYNEQFF.

The CDR3 spells CASSLGGRVGNEQFF. CDR3 DNA sequence: TGTGCCAGCAGCTTGGGCGGACGTGTGGGGAATGAGCAGTTCTTC. The V gene is TRBV5-4, the J gene TRBJ2-1; D remains ambiguous. V was shortened by 0 bases and J by 7 bases, with 14 bases between the two germline ends. Germline V gene data show CDR1 as SGHNT and CDR2 as YYREEE (reference sequence). The CDR3 contains 15 residues.

This clone was observed once. J is TRBJ2-7 and V is TRBV25-1, with 9 bases fitting TRBD1. There are 15 residues in the CDR3. The V gene end was trimmed by 7 bases and the J gene end by 4 bases; junction bases not matched to a gene: 11. CDR1 is MGHDK and CDR2 is SYGVNS in the germline V gene. As DNA, the CDR3 is TGTGCCAGCACCCCGGTGGGGACAGGGTATTACGAGCAGTACTTC. It yields the protein CASTPVGTGYYEQYF.

The genes are TRBV28 and TRBJ2-7; 7 bases are shared with TRBD1. This CDR3 has 14 amino acids. Trimming removed 5 bases from V and 2 bases from J; junction bases left unmatched: 6. CDR1 is MDHEN and CDR2 is SYDVKM in the germline V gene. CDR3 nucleotide sequence: TGTGCCAGCAGTCCCCTAGGGGGCCCCTACGAGCAGTACTTC. It specifies CASSPLGGPYEQYF.

The rearrangement links TRBV4-1 to TRBJ2-1, with a possible D match to TRBD2 (6 bases). V was clipped by 2 bases and J by 1 base, with 9 bases between them. Germline V gene sequence: CDR1 MGHRA, CDR2 YSYEKL. The CDR3 covers 15 residues. The CDR3 region has the DNA TGCGCCAGCAGCCAAACCGGGACTTCCTACAATGAGCAGTTCTTC. As protein: CASSQTGTSYNEQFF.

The V call is TRBV29-1, the J call TRBJ1-4; tentatively, D is TRBD1 (6 bases). The CDR3 runs 13 residues. The germline V gene encodes CDR1 SQVTM and CDR2 ANQGSEA. Trimming removed 4 bases at V and 4 bases at J, with 10 bases between. CDR3 in DNA: TGCAGCGTTGGGACAGACAATAATGAAAAACTGTTTTTT. Amino acid sequence: CSVGTDNNEKLFF.

V usage is TRBV6-5 and J usage is TRBJ2-3, with no clear D. V was pared by 6 bases and J by 6 bases, with 7 bases between. The CDR3 runs 11 residues. Germline CDR1 is MNHEY and CDR2 is SVGAGI. CDR3 region: CASSHGDTQYF. The DNA of the CDR3 is TGTGCCAGCAGCCATGGGGATACGCAGTATTTT.

This clone was counted a few times. V gene TRBV6-4 combines with J gene TRBJ1-1; D is unresolved. The CDR3 covers 14 residues. Trimming removed 3 bases from V and 2 bases from J, with 10 bases in between. Germline CDR1 MRHNA, CDR2 SNTAGT. CDR3 sequence (DNA): TGTGCCAGCAGTGAATTCGACGGCAACACTGAAGCTTTCTTT. Translating it yields CASSEFDGNTEAFF.

This rearrangement joins TRBV7-6 to TRBJ2-3; no reliable D call. Germline V gene sequence: CDR1 SGHVS, CDR2 FNYEAQ. V lost 2 bases and J 5 bases, leaving 11 bases between the germline ends. This CDR3 is 14 amino acids long. CDR3: CASSLRPARDTQYF. CDR3 DNA sequence: TGTGCCAGCAGCTTACGTCCTGCACGAGATACGCAGTATTTT.

This chain links TRBV11-2 with TRBJ2-7; 7 bases are shared with TRBD2. Germline-derived CDR1 and CDR2 are SGHAT and FQNNGV. The CDR3 has 14 amino acids. Trimming removed 1 base from V and 3 bases from J; junction bases left unmatched: 3. The CDR3 bases are TGTGCCAGCAGCTTAGGGGGGGGTATCTACGAGCAGTACTTC. This gives the protein CASSLGGGIYEQYF.

The chain links TRBV10-3 to TRBJ2-1; D might be TRBD2 (6 bases). The CDR3 is 13 residues long. Germline lookup yields CDR1 ENHRY and CDR2 SYGVKD. V was pared by 7 bases and J by 7 bases, with 14 bases between. CDR3 sequence: CAIKSGLVNEQFF. CDR3 coding DNA: TGTGCCATCAAATCGGGACTCGTAAATGAGCAGTTCTTC.

The chain links TRBV7-2 to TRBJ2-1; TRBD2 might be the D (5 bases). Germline V gene sequence: CDR1 SGHTA, CDR2 FQGNSA. V gave up 1 base and J gave up 3 bases, with 10 bases separating them. CDR3 size: 15 residues. CDR3 protein: CASSLGGLIYNEQFF. CDR3 nucleotides: TGTGCCAGCAGCTTAGGAGGGCTAATCTACAATGAGCAGTTCTTC. Together with reference TRBV7-2 and TRBJ2-1, the CDR3 gives the full variable domain: GAGVSQSPSNKVTEKGKDVELRCDPISGHTALYWYRQSLGQGLEFLIYFQGNSAPDKSGLPSDRFSAERTGGSVSTLTIQRTQQEDSAVYLCASSLGGLIYNEQFFGPGTRLTVL.

The gene calls are TRBV6-5 and TRBJ2-7; the match to TRBD2 covers 7 bases. The CDR3 has 14 amino acids. In germline, CDR1 is MNHEY, CDR2 SVGAGI. The V and J ends lost 6 bases and 3 bases, in that order; junction bases with no gene match: 8. The CDR3 reads CASRLAGRGYEQYF. CDR3 nucleotides: TGTGCCAGCAGGTTAGCGGGCCGGGGCTACGAGCAGTACTTC.

This chain links TRBV28 with TRBJ1-5; a weak D match, TRBD1 (6 bases). The length of the CDR3 is 13 residues. Germline loops: CDR1 MDHEN, CDR2 SYDVKM. The V end was cut by 8 bases, the J end by 3 bases, with 11 bases between. The CDR3 region is CASLGGLNQPQHF. CDR3 nucleotide sequence: TGTGCCAGCCTCGGGGGGCTCAATCAGCCCCAGCATTTT.

The chain joins TRBV5-4 to TRBJ2-3, with D unclear. CDR1 and CDR2 (germline): SGHNT, YYREEE (reference sequence). Deletions cut 0 bases from V and 4 bases from J, with 12 bases between. The CDR3 has 15 amino acids. The CDR3 coding sequence is TGTGCCAGCAGCTTGGGCCTCACACTTGCAGATACGCAGTATTTT. This encodes CASSLGLTLADTQYF.

This clone showed up just once. The chain links TRBV7-9 to TRBJ2-5; the D is unclear. In germline, CDR1 is SEHNR, CDR2 FQNEAQ (reference sequence). V dropped 5 bases and J dropped 2 bases, with 18 bases sitting between them. This CDR3 has 16 amino acids. The CDR3 bases are TGTGCCAGCAGCCGCCGTCAGGACGGAATACAAGAGACCCAGTACTTC. Translation: CASSRRQDGIQETQYF.

The rearrangement links TRBV5-5 to TRBJ2-5; TRBD2 matches at 7 bases. The CDR3 totals 17 residues. With 4 bases clipped from V and 9 bases from J, the junction kept 21 bases outside the gene matches. Germline lookup yields CDR1 SGHKS and CDR2 YYEKEE (reference sequence). CDR3 in amino acids: CASSRGVAGIERWAQYF. The CDR3 nucleotides are TGTGCCAGCAGCCGTGGAGTAGCGGGCATCGAGCGGTGGGCCCAGTACTTC. The variable domain in full, completed from reference TRBV5-5 and TRBJ2-5, reads DAGVTQSPTHLIKTRGQQVTLRCSPISGHKSVSWYQQVLGQGPQFIFQYYEKEERGRGNFPDRFSARQFPNYSSELNVNALLLGDSALYLCASSRGVAGIERWAQYFGPGTRLLVL.

V gene TRBV4-1 combines with J gene TRBJ2-5; 7 nucleotides line up with TRBD2. The CDR3 sequence is 14 residues long. Germline V CDR1 and CDR2: MGHRA, YSYEKL. With 0 bases clipped from V and 7 bases from J, the junction kept 5 bases outside the gene matches. The CDR3 reads CASSQEGTMATQYF. The CDR3 DNA reads TGCGCCAGCAGCCAAGAGGGGACTATGGCGACCCAGTACTTC.

The chain employs TRBV5-1 and TRBJ2-1; 8 bases map to TRBD1. J gave up 7 bases and V 0 bases, and 6 bases lay outside the gene matches. The CDR3 consists of 15 residues. Per germline, CDR1 SGHRS and CDR2 YFSETQ. CDR3 nucleotide sequence: TGCGCCAGCAGCTTGGTTCAGGGGGCGCAGAATGAGCAGTTCTTC. Encoded protein: CASSLVQGAQNEQFF.

V gene TRBV5-1 combines with J gene TRBJ2-1, with 11 bases that match TRBD2. Germline V gene data show CDR1 as SGHRS and CDR2 as YFSETQ. CDR3 length: 16 amino acids. V was pared by 4 bases and J by 2 bases, with 5 bases of the junction left unmatched. This CDR3 reads CASSRTSGSAYNEQFF. CDR3 bases: TGCGCCAGCAGCCGGACTAGCGGGTCGGCCTACAATGAGCAGTTCTTC.

The chain carries TRBV11-2 and TRBJ1-2; the D gene is possibly TRBD1 (6 bases). V lost 6 bases and J lost 7, with 15 bases in between. Germline V gene data show CDR1 as SGHAT and CDR2 as FQNNGV. The CDR3 runs 13 residues. The CDR3 DNA is TGTGCCAGCAGGACGAAACAGGGATCTGGCTACACCTTC. This translates into CASRTKQGSGYTF. Full variable domain (outside the CDR3, taken from reference TRBV11-2 and TRBJ1-2): EAGVAQSPRYKIIEKRQSVAFWCNPISGHATLYWYQQILGQGPKLLIQFQNNGVVDDSQLPKDRFSAERLKGVDSTLKIQPAKLEDSAVYLCASRTKQGSGYTFGSGTRLTVV.

This clone has more than one count but fewer than ten. V gene TRBV4-1 combines with J gene TRBJ1-5; D is unclear. Germline V gene data show CDR1 as MGHRA and CDR2 as YSYEKL. The CDR3 is made up of 13 amino acids. Trimming took 0 bases from V and 5 from J, leaving 5 bases between them. CDR3 DNA: TGCGCCAGCAGCCAAGATTTGTATCAGCCCCAGCATTTT. It yields the protein CASSQDLYQPQHF.

The chain has TRBV10-3 and TRBJ2-5, with D possibly matching TRBD2 (5 bases). V lost 3 bases, J lost 5 bases, and 16 bases lay in between. The length of the CDR3 is 15 residues. From germline, CDR1 is ENHRY and CDR2 SYGVKD. In DNA form, the CDR3 reads TGTGCCATCAGTGAAGTCCAGTCGGGGTGGGAGACCCAGTACTTC. Translated, it gives CAISEVQSGWETQYF.

CDR3 loop: CASSPSWGGLSYNEQFF. CDR3 bases: TGTGCCAGTAGTCCTTCATGGGGCGGTCTCTCCTACAATGAGCAGTTCTTC. The J gene is TRBJ2-1, the V gene TRBV19, with a tentative D call TRBD1 (5 bases). The CDR3 covers 17 residues. From germline, CDR1 is LNHDA and CDR2 SQIVND (reference sequence). Trimming shortened V by 5 bases and J by 0 bases, and 17 bases separated the two germline ends.

The chain links TRBV7-2 to TRBJ2-7; D ambiguous. The germline CDR1 and CDR2 sequences are SGHTA and FQGNSA. This CDR3 contains 13 residues. Trimming left V 3 bases short and J 7 bases short, with 13 bases between. DNA of the CDR3: TGTGCCAGCAGCTTCAAGGTCGCTGGGGAGCAGTACTTC. Its translation is CASSFKVAGEQYF.

V usage is TRBV6-6 and J usage is TRBJ2-2, with TRBD1 matching over 8 bases. Germline V gives CDR1 MNHNY, CDR2 SVGAGI (reference sequence). V lost 0 bases to trimming and J lost 5 bases; unmatched junction nucleotides: 5. The CDR3 consists of 16 residues. CDR3 amino acids: CASSYSYRGITGELFF. Here the CDR3 DNA reads TGTGCCAGCAGTTACTCATACAGGGGGATTACCGGGGAGCTGTTTTTT.

This chain joins TRBV5-1 and TRBJ2-7; 7 bases agree with TRBD2. Germline CDR1 and CDR2: SGHRS and YFSETQ. This CDR3 is 16 amino acids long. The V segment lost 3 bases and the J segment 3 bases; nucleotides outside the gene matches: 12. The CDR3 here is CASSSALAASYYEQYF. As DNA, the CDR3 is TGCGCCAGCAGCTCCGCTCTAGCGGCCTCTTACTACGAGCAGTACTTC.

With respect to this clone: Different DNA sequences within this sample yield the same CDR3. V is TRBV9 and J is TRBJ2-2; 12 nucleotides line up with TRBD2. Germline V gene lookup returns CDR1 SGDLS and CDR2 YYNGEE. This CDR3 contains 16 residues. V shed 0 bases, J shed 4 bases, and the junction held 1 base outside the gene matches. This CDR3 is CASSVVTSGSTGELFF. The DNA for the CDR3 is TGTGCCAGCAGCGTAGTGACTAGCGGGAGCACCGGGGAGCTGTTTTTT. Full variable domain (missing parts from reference TRBV9 and TRBJ2-2): DSGVTQTPKHLITATGQRVTLRCSPRSGDLSVYWYQQSLDQGLQFLIQYYNGEERAKGNILERFSAQQFPDLHSELNLSSLELGDSALYFCASSVVTSGSTGELFFGEGSRLTVL.

The gene calls are TRBV14 and TRBJ1-4; TRBD1 matches 7 bases. The V segment lost 2 bases and the J segment 6 bases; nucleotides outside the gene matches: 6. There are 15 residues in the CDR3. Germline V gene lookup returns CDR1 SGHDN and CDR2 FVKESK. The CDR3 is CASSQSAGGYEKLFF. In DNA form, the CDR3 reads TGTGCCAGCAGCCAATCAGCAGGGGGTTATGAAAAACTGTTTTTT.

The chain links TRBV18 to TRBJ2-3; possibly TRBD1 for D (6 bases). Germline values: CDR1 KGHSH, CDR2 LQKENI. V dropped 0 bases and J dropped 1 base, with 11 bases sitting between them. The CDR3 contains 16 residues. The DNA of the CDR3 is TGTGCCAGCTCACCACCGTTAGGGGGAGGCACAGATACGCAGTATTTT. The encoded protein is CASSPPLGGGTDTQYF. Full variable domain (remainder filled in from reference TRBV18 and TRBJ2-3): NAGVMQNPRHLVRRRGQEARLRCSPMKGHSHVYWYRQLPEEGLKFMVYLQKENIIDESGMPKERFSAEFPKEGPSILRIQQVVRGDSAAYFCASSPPLGGGTDTQYFGPGTRLTVL.

V is TRBV4-1 and J is TRBJ1-2; TRBD1 matches 9 bases. Per germline, CDR1 MGHRA and CDR2 YSYEKL. Trimming took 3 bases from V and 5 from J; bases not matched to a gene: 7. The CDR3 covers 15 residues. The CDR3 DNA sequence: TGCGCCAGCAGCCACCCCGGGACAGGGTCGTATGGCTACACCTTC. It is translated as CASSHPGTGSYGYTF.